The sequence of this T cell receptor (beta chain) was determined in a study of PD-1 blockade in classical Hodgkin lymphoma. Study outcomes and limitations: By C4D1, diversity of CD4+ TCRs had risen significantly, whereas that of CD8+ TCRs had not. Individuals initiating nivolumab under 1 year after ASCT were excluded.

Each patient's relapse followed autologous stem cell transplantation, and brentuximab vedotin exposure varied. Sequenced by immunoSEQ multiplex PCR; TCRdb stores in-frame clones only, minus some. The data contain roughly 61,000 clones, approximately 92% of them singletons. Turning to this clone: Antigen specificity is unknown.

V shed 3 bases and J 0 bases; nucleotides not matched to a gene: 8. The CDR3 sequence is 18 residues long. The germline gives CDR1 KGHSH, CDR2 LQKENI. Sequencing was performed on peripheral blood mononuclear cells (PBMCs), taken at baseline. The TCR comes from a human donor with classical Hodgkin lymphoma. This chain uses TRBV18 with TRBJ2-1; 10 bases align to TRBD2. CDR3 region: CASSPLAGGYSSYNEQFF. The CDR3 DNA is TGTGCCAGCTCACCCTTAGCGGGGGGTTATAGCTCCTACAATGAGCAGTTCTTC.